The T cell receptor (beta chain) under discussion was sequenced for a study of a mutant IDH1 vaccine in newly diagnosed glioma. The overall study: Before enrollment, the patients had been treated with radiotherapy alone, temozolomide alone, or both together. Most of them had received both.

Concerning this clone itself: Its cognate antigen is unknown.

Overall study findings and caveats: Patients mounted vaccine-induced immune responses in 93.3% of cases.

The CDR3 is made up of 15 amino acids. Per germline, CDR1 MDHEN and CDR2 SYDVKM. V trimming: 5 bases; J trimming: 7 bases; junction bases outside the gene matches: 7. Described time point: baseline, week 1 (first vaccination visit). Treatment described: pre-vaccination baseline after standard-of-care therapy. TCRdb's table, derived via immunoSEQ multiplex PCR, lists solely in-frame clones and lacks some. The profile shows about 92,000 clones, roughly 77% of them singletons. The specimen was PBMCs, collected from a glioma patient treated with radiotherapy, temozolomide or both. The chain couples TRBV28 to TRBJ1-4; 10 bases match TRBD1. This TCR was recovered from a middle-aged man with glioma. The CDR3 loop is CASSQRTGGTEKLFF. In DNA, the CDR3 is TGTGCCAGCAGTCAAAGGACAGGGGGGACTGAAAAACTGTTTTTT.